The following is a TCR beta chain sequence with its context. Germline V lookup: CDR1 SQVTM, CDR2 ANQGSEA. There are 14 residues in the CDR3. V was shortened by 2 bases and J by 0 bases, with 10 bases between the two germline ends. These data come from a study of shared clonotypes between healthy human individuals. The data were produced by immunoSEQ multiplex PCR, yet TCRdb's version contains in-frame clones alone and is incomplete. This table holds about 530,000 clones, 75% to 80% found once. The sequence derives from a woman between 40 and 55 years old in good health. Some clones in this sample may be carry-over from other donors' samples. The chain uses TRBV29-1 and TRBJ1-1; D not resolved. Sequencing was done on a sample of PBMCs. The CDR3 DNA reads TGCAGCGTTGAACCCGTATTGGTGAACACTGAAGCTTTCTTT. Protein: CSVEPVLVNTEAFF.